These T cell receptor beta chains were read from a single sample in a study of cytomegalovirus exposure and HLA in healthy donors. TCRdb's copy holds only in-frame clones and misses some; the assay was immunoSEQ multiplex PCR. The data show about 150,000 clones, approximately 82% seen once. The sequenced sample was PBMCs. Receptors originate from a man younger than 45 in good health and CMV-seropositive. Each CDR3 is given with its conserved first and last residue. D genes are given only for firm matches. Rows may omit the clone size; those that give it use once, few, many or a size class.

cdr3_nt: TGTGCCAGCAGTCTCGGACAGGTGATCTCTGGAAACACCATATATTTT; cdr3_aa: CASSLGQVISGNTIYF; d_call: TRBD1; v_call: TRBV5-6; j_call: TRBJ1-3; cdr3_length: 16; clone_size: NA
cdr3_nt: TGTGCCAGCAGCCCCGACTCCACAAATTTACAGGGACGGGATGCTTTCTTT; cdr3_aa: CASSPDSTNLQGRDAFF; d_call: NA; v_call: TRBV7-3; j_call: TRBJ1-1; cdr3_length: 17; clone_size: NA
cdr3_nt: TGTGCCTGGAGCCGGAAGGGGTTCGAGCAGTACTTC; cdr3_aa: CAWSRKGFEQYF; d_call: NA; v_call: TRBV30; j_call: TRBJ2-7; cdr3_length: 12; clone_size: NA
cdr3_nt: TGTGCCAGCAGCTTGGATCCAGGGGGCGATGAAAAACTGTTTTTT; cdr3_aa: CASSLDPGGDEKLFF; d_call: TRBD1; v_call: TRBV5-4; j_call: TRBJ1-4; cdr3_length: 15; clone_size: NA
cdr3_nt: TGTGCCAGCTCACCACTAATGGGACAACAAGAGACCCAGTACTTC; cdr3_aa: CASSPLMGQQETQYF; d_call: NA; v_call: TRBV18; j_call: TRBJ2-5; cdr3_length: 15; clone_size: NA
cdr3_nt: TGTGCCAGCAGCTTAGCAGGGGCCGATCACTACGAGCAGTACTTC; cdr3_aa: CASSLAGADHYEQYF; d_call: NA; v_call: TRBV7-9; j_call: TRBJ2-7; cdr3_length: 15; clone_size: NA
cdr3_nt: TGCGCCAGCAGCTTGGACGCGGCCTACGAGCAGTACTTC; cdr3_aa: CASSLDAAYEQYF; d_call: NA; v_call: TRBV5-1; j_call: TRBJ2-7; cdr3_length: 13; clone_size: NA
cdr3_nt: TGTGCCAGCAGTCTAGCGGGATGGGACAATGAGCAGTTCTTC; cdr3_aa: CASSLAGWDNEQFF; d_call: TRBD2; v_call: TRBV6-4; j_call: TRBJ2-1; cdr3_length: 14; clone_size: NA
cdr3_nt: TGTGCCAGCAGCGTTACCGGGTTAGAGACCCAGTACTTC; cdr3_aa: CASSVTGLETQYF; d_call: NA; v_call: TRBV7-2; j_call: TRBJ2-5; cdr3_length: 13; clone_size: NA
cdr3_nt: TGCAGCGTTGACGGAGGGGGCGAAGCTTTCTTT; cdr3_aa: CSVDGGGEAFF; d_call: TRBD1; v_call: TRBV29-1; j_call: TRBJ1-1; cdr3_length: 11; clone_size: NA
cdr3_nt: TGTGCCAGCAGCTCACAGACAGGCTCTGGAAACACCATATATTTT; cdr3_aa: CASSSQTGSGNTIYF; d_call: NA; v_call: TRBV7-9; j_call: TRBJ1-3; cdr3_length: 15; clone_size: NA
cdr3_nt: TGTGCCAGCAGTTATGGGCAGGGAATGAGAACTGAAGCTTTCTTT; cdr3_aa: CASSYGQGMRTEAFF; d_call: NA; v_call: TRBV6-5; j_call: TRBJ1-1; cdr3_length: 15; clone_size: NA
cdr3_nt: TGTGCCAGCGCGGACAGGGCCGCCTACGAGCAGTACTTC; cdr3_aa: CASADRAAYEQYF; d_call: TRBD1; v_call: TRBV6-6; j_call: TRBJ2-7; cdr3_length: 13; clone_size: once
cdr3_nt: TGTGCCAGCAGCTTAAGAGCGGGGGGCGGAACCGGGGAGCTGTTTTTT; cdr3_aa: CASSLRAGGGTGELFF; d_call: TRBD2; v_call: TRBV7-2; j_call: TRBJ2-2; cdr3_length: 16; clone_size: NA
cdr3_nt: TGTGCCAGCAGCGCCTGGACAGGGCGGGGCGAGCAGTACTTC; cdr3_aa: CASSAWTGRGEQYF; d_call: TRBD1; v_call: TRBV7-2; j_call: TRBJ2-7; cdr3_length: 14; clone_size: NA
cdr3_nt: TGTGCCAGCAGCGTGGGCCTTAATCAGCCCCAGCATTTT; cdr3_aa: CASSVGLNQPQHF; d_call: NA; v_call: TRBV7-9; j_call: TRBJ1-5; cdr3_length: 13; clone_size: few
cdr3_nt: TGTGCCAGCAGAATGACAGGGGGGGTGGGAGATACGCAGTATTTT; cdr3_aa: CASRMTGGVGDTQYF; d_call: TRBD1; v_call: TRBV2; j_call: TRBJ2-3; cdr3_length: 15; clone_size: NA
cdr3_nt: TGCGCCAGCAGCCTTAGAACAGGGGCGAACACTGAAGCTTTCTTT; cdr3_aa: CASSLRTGANTEAFF; d_call: TRBD1; v_call: TRBV4-3; j_call: TRBJ1-1; cdr3_length: 15; clone_size: once
cdr3_nt: TGTGCCAGCAGCACTCGACAGACGAACACTGAAGCTTTCTTT; cdr3_aa: CASSTRQTNTEAFF; d_call: NA; v_call: TRBV11-1; j_call: TRBJ1-1; cdr3_length: 14; clone_size: NA
cdr3_nt: TGTGCCAGCAGACAGGGACAGACTAACTATGGCTACACCTTC; cdr3_aa: CASRQGQTNYGYTF; d_call: TRBD1; v_call: TRBV5-5; j_call: TRBJ1-2; cdr3_length: 14; clone_size: NA
cdr3_nt: TGTGCCACAGTATCGTACAGGGGGCCTTATAGCAATCAGCCCCAGCATTTT; cdr3_aa: CATVSYRGPYSNQPQHF; d_call: TRBD1; v_call: TRBV19; j_call: TRBJ1-5; cdr3_length: 17; clone_size: NA
cdr3_nt: TGTGCCAGCACCGGACAGGGGTACCACAATGAGCAGTTCTTC; cdr3_aa: CASTGQGYHNEQFF; d_call: TRBD1; v_call: TRBV18; j_call: TRBJ2-1; cdr3_length: 14; clone_size: NA
cdr3_nt: TGTGCCAGCAGCTTAACCCAAGGACATGAAGCTTTCTTT; cdr3_aa: CASSLTQGHEAFF; d_call: NA; v_call: TRBV7-2; j_call: TRBJ1-1; cdr3_length: 13; clone_size: NA
cdr3_nt: TGTGCCAGTATCCGGGGACAGGGGGCGTCTGAAGCTTTCTTT; cdr3_aa: CASIRGQGASEAFF; d_call: TRBD1; v_call: TRBV19; j_call: TRBJ1-1; cdr3_length: 14; clone_size: once
cdr3_nt: TGTGCCAGCAGCGCCGGAGGGACAGGGGTGAGCGAGCAGTACTTC; cdr3_aa: CASSAGGTGVSEQYF; d_call: TRBD1; v_call: TRBV9; j_call: TRBJ2-7; cdr3_length: 15; clone_size: NA
cdr3_nt: TGTGCCAGCAGCTTAGGGGGTCGAGGGGAGACCCAGTACTTC; cdr3_aa: CASSLGGRGETQYF; d_call: NA; v_call: TRBV7-9; j_call: TRBJ2-5; cdr3_length: 14; clone_size: NA
cdr3_nt: TGTGCCAGTAGTCTCCGAGACAGGGGGCTCGGCGGGGAGCTGTTTTTT; cdr3_aa: CASSLRDRGLGGELFF; d_call: TRBD1; v_call: TRBV19; j_call: TRBJ2-2; cdr3_length: 16; clone_size: NA
cdr3_nt: TGTGCCAGCAGCGCCTCAACCGGGAGCTATGGCTACACCTTC; cdr3_aa: CASSASTGSYGYTF; d_call: NA; v_call: TRBV11-1; j_call: TRBJ1-2; cdr3_length: 14; clone_size: NA
cdr3_nt: TGTGCCAGCTCGCGTCTGCCTACTAATTCACCCCTCCACTTT; cdr3_aa: CASSRLPTNSPLHF; d_call: NA; v_call: TRBV18; j_call: TRBJ1-6; cdr3_length: 14; clone_size: NA
cdr3_nt: TGTGCCAGCAGCTTGACAGGTCTCAATGAGCAGTTCTTC; cdr3_aa: CASSLTGLNEQFF; d_call: NA; v_call: TRBV7-3; j_call: TRBJ2-1; cdr3_length: 13; clone_size: few
cdr3_nt: TGTGCCAGCTCACCCGGGTTAGATAACTATGGCTACACCTTC; cdr3_aa: CASSPGLDNYGYTF; d_call: NA; v_call: TRBV18; j_call: TRBJ1-2; cdr3_length: 14; clone_size: few
cdr3_nt: TGCGCCAGCAGTGATTTCGTGGAGGGTGAGGTTTTTTGGCATAGCAATCAGCCCCAGCATTTT; cdr3_aa: CASSDFVEGEVFWHSNQPQHF; d_call: NA; v_call: TRBV10-1; j_call: TRBJ1-5; cdr3_length: 21; clone_size: NA
cdr3_nt: TGTGCCAGCAGCGCCCGGGATGCTCCCTACAATGAGCAGTTCTTC; cdr3_aa: CASSARDAPYNEQFF; d_call: NA; v_call: TRBV9; j_call: TRBJ2-1; cdr3_length: 15; clone_size: once